A selection of T cell receptor beta chains follows, all from one sample in a study of graft-versus-host responses after intestinal transplantation. The antigens these receptors bind are not known. Libraries were prepared by immunoSEQ multiplex PCR; TCRdb keeps only in-frame clonotypes and omits some of them. Here the sample spans over 75,000 clones, less than 95% being singletons. This specimen consisted of unstimulated CD8+ T cells sorted from spleen or lymph node cells, obtained before transplant. All receptors derive from a human donor who was the organ donor for an intestinal transplant. Each CDR3 is given with its conserved first and last residue. A D gene is named only where the DNA matches it firmly. Expanded clones get a size class; other rows say once, few or many, or leave the size out.

DNA	CDR3	D	V	J	size
TGTGCCAGCAGGCTCGCCCATAGCCAAAACTACGAGCAGTACTTC	CASRLAHSQNYEQYF	-	TRBV6-5	TRBJ2-7	-
TGCGCCAGCAGCTTGGTGGCAGGCGAGCAGTACTTC	CASSLVAGEQYF	-	TRBV5-1	TRBJ2-7	-
TGCGCCAGCAGCTTGGCCCTTACCTACGAGCAGTACTTC	CASSLALTYEQYF	-	TRBV5-1	TRBJ2-7	few
TGTGCCAGCAGTTTATCAGGGGCAAACACCGGGGAGCTGTTTTTT	CASSLSGANTGELFF	-	TRBV28	TRBJ2-2	-
TGTGCTTGGGGACAGGGCAACTATGGCTACACCTTC	CAWGQGNYGYTF	TRBD1	TRBV30	TRBJ1-2	few
TGTGCCAGCAGAGCCGGGACTGGGGTCCACAATGAGCAGTTCTTC	CASRAGTGVHNEQFF	-	TRBV2	TRBJ2-1	-
TGCGCCAGCAGTCCGACTAGCGGGGTTGGGGAGCTGTTTTTT	CASSPTSGVGELFF	TRBD2	TRBV10-2	TRBJ2-2	-
TGTGCCAGCAGTGTAGGGACAGAGCTCAATCAGCCCCAGCATTTT	CASSVGTELNQPQHF	TRBD1	TRBV2	TRBJ1-5	-
TGTGCCAGCAGCCAAGAAACGCCCGGGACTCCTAACACCGGGGAGCTGTTTTTT	CASSQETPGTPNTGELFF	-	TRBV28	TRBJ2-2	-
TGTGCCAGCAGTTACTGGGGAACCGGACAGAACTATGGCTACACCTTC	CASSYWGTGQNYGYTF	-	TRBV6-6	TRBJ1-2	-
TGTGCCAGCAGTGAGAGGACGGAGGACGGCCAAGAGACCCAGTACTTC	CASSERTEDGQETQYF	-	TRBV2	TRBJ2-5	once
TGTGCCAGCAGCTTGGACAGGACGAGGTACGAGCAGTTCTTC	CASSLDRTRYEQFF	-	TRBV5-4	TRBJ2-1	-
TGCGCCAGCAGCCCCTTAGGGGCAGGGATTAATCTAGCCAAAAACATTCAGTACTTC	CASSPLGAGINLAKNIQYF	-	TRBV5-1	TRBJ2-4	once
TGTGCCAGCAGTCTTGGCGGGGGAGCCCTTTTCACTAGCACAGATACGCAGTATTTT	CASSLGGGALFTSTDTQYF	TRBD2	TRBV2	TRBJ2-3	-
TGCGCCAGCAGCTTGGGACTAGTGGGGGGGAATGAGCAGTTCTTC	CASSLGLVGGNEQFF	TRBD2	TRBV5-1	TRBJ2-1	-
TGTGCCAGCAGTCCTAGAGGACAGGGAGGAACCTTC	CASSPRGQGGTF	TRBD1	TRBV27	TRBJ2-7	few
TGTGCCAGCTCAAAACGGACAGTCGGTTCCTACGAGCAGTACTTC	CASSKRTVGSYEQYF	-	TRBV18	TRBJ2-7	-
TGTGCCTGGTCTTTAGATGGGAACACTGAAGCTTTCTTT	CAWSLDGNTEAFF	-	TRBV30	TRBJ1-1	-
TGTGCCAGCAGTATTACTAGCGGGAACACCGGGGAGCTGTTTTTT	CASSITSGNTGELFF	TRBD2	TRBV7-6	TRBJ2-2	-
TGTGCCAGCCGTAACCGGGACAGGAGGAGAGATGTGGAGACCCAGTACTTC	CASRNRDRRRDVETQYF	TRBD1	TRBV5-6	TRBJ2-5	-
TGTGCCAGCAGGTCTAACGGACTCAACACAGATACGCAGTATTTT	CASRSNGLNTDTQYF	-	TRBV5-4	TRBJ2-3	-
TGCAGCGTTTTCGGTTACTCCTACAATGAGCAGTTCTTC	CSVFGYSYNEQFF	-	TRBV29-1	TRBJ2-1	-
TGTGCCAGCAGCCCCCATTTTCTGCTTTTCGTGCGAGCTTTCTTT	CASSPHFLLFVRAFF	-	TRBV7-8	TRBJ1-1	-
TGTGCCAGCAGCGTAGGTAGCGGGAGGGCGAATGAGCAGTTCTTC	CASSVGSGRANEQFF	TRBD2	TRBV9	TRBJ2-1	once
TGTGCCAGCAGCTCCCCGCACAGACAGCTTAACTCCTACGAGCAGTACTTC	CASSSPHRQLNSYEQYF	-	TRBV7-9	TRBJ2-7	-
TGCGCCAGCAGCTTCCAGCGTAGCTCCTACGAGCAGTACTTC	CASSFQRSSYEQYF	-	TRBV5-1	TRBJ2-7	-
TGTGCCAGCAATCTCCCAGGAGATACGCAGTATTTT	CASNLPGDTQYF	-	TRBV5-4	TRBJ2-3	-
TGTGCCAGCAGCGTAGCGGGGACTAGCGGGACAGATACGCAGTATTTT	CASSVAGTSGTDTQYF	TRBD2	TRBV9	TRBJ2-3	-
TGTGCCTGGTCCGCCGTCGGTGTTTCCTACGAGCAGTACTTC	CAWSAVGVSYEQYF	-	TRBV30	TRBJ2-7	once
TGCGCCAGCAGCTTCGTCCGGGGTCAACGTTTGGGAGAGACCCAGTACTTC	CASSFVRGQRLGETQYF	-	TRBV5-1	TRBJ2-5	once
TGTGCCAGCAGCCCTAAGTTCGCGGGTAAACTGTTTTTT	CASSPKFAGKLFF	-	TRBV5-6	TRBJ1-4	-
TGTGCCAGCAGATTGGGACAGGGGGCGGACGAGCAGTACTTC	CASRLGQGADEQYF	TRBD1	TRBV6-1	TRBJ2-7	few
TGTGCCAGCGACACAGGAAATGAAAAACTGTTTTTT	CASDTGNEKLFF	-	TRBV7-9	TRBJ1-4	-